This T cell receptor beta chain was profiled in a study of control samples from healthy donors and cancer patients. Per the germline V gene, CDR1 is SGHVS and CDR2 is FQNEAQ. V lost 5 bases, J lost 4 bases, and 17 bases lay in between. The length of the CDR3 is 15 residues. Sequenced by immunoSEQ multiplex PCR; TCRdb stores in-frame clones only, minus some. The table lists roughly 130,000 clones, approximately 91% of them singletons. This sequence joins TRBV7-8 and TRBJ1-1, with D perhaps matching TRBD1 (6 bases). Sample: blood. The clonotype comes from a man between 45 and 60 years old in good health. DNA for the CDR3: TGTGCCAGCAGCCAGGGGCGGGTGGCGGGCACTGAAGCTTTCTTT. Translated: CASSQGRVAGTEAFF.